Below, 21 T cell receptor beta chains from the same sample are listed, as sequenced in a study of chemoradiotherapy in HPV16-positive cancers. Some clones are missing from TCRdb's copy, which holds only in-frame ones; the method was immunoSEQ multiplex PCR. The table records more than 5,500 clones, approximately 86% of them present only once. This sample comprised tumor tissue, obtained from a patient who underwent chemoradiotherapy. These receptors were taken from a human donor with HPV-associated anogenital cancer.

This clone was detected once. The chain combines TRBV28 with TRBJ2-7; 11 positions agree with TRBD2. V shed 5 bases and J 0 bases; nucleotides not matched to a gene: 12. In germline, CDR1 is MDHEN, CDR2 SYDVKM. The CDR3 is made up of 18 amino acids. In nucleotides, the CDR3 is TGTGCCAGCAGTGCCCCCGGACTAGCGGGTTCGTTCTCCTACGAGCAGTACTTC. It encodes CASSAPGLAGSFSYEQYF.

The chain is built from TRBV18 and TRBJ2-5; TRBD1 matches 7 bases. V lost 6 bases, J lost 9 bases, and 13 bases stayed unmatched. The CDR3 contains 14 residues. Germline CDR1 and CDR2: KGHSH and LQKENI. DNA for the CDR3: TGTGCCAGCTCCCGGGACAGCCTTCAAGGGGCCCAGTACTTC. Translated: CASSRDSLQGAQYF.

A few counts support this clone. The rearrangement links TRBV19 to TRBJ2-6, with D unresolved. V lost 9 bases and J 4 bases, leaving 7 bases between the germline ends. The length of the CDR3 is 12 residues. Germline CDR1 is LNHDA and CDR2 is SQIVND (reference sequence). Here the CDR3 DNA reads TGTGCCAGCCGTGGAGGGGCCAACGTCCTGACTTTC. Translating it yields CASRGGANVLTF.

The rearrangement joins TRBV30 to TRBJ1-3, with D perhaps TRBD1 (6 bases). This CDR3 contains 14 residues. The V gene's germline CDR1 is GTSNPN and CDR2 SVGIG (reference sequence). V was clipped by 3 bases and J by 4 bases, with 13 bases between them. The CDR3 region is CAWSWGPGGNTIYF. The CDR3 DNA reads as TGTGCCTGGAGCTGGGGGCCGGGAGGAAACACCATATATTTT.

This clone has a single count. The V gene is TRBV23-1, the J gene TRBJ2-7, with D uncertain. TRBV23-1 is recorded as an ORF, its role being uncertain. There are 13 residues in the CDR3. V dropped 8 bases and J dropped 2 bases, with 13 bases sitting between them. The DNA for the CDR3 is TGCGCCAGCGATCAACCCGCCACCTACGAGCAGTACTTC. It is translated as CASDQPATYEQYF.

This clone has just a few counts. The chain recombines TRBV27 with TRBJ2-3, with 15 bases lining up with TRBD2. CDR1 MNHEY and CDR2 SMNVEV come from the germline V gene (reference sequence). This CDR3 is built from 15 residues. The V and J ends lost 6 bases and 5 bases, in that order; junction bases with no gene match: 3. CDR3 bases: TGTGCCAGCAGCAGGGGACTAGCGGGAGGAGATACGCAGTATTTT. It codes for CASSRGLAGGDTQYF.

About this clone itself: Other DNA sequences in this specimen translate into the identical CDR3. V is TRBV9 and J is TRBJ2-7; D may be TRBD2 (5 bases). V shed 6 bases and J shed 0 bases, with 13 bases lying between them. Germline V gene sequence: CDR1 SGDLS, CDR2 YYNGEE. CDR3 length equals 14 residues. The CDR3 DNA reads TGTGCCAGCACCCCCGGACTTTCCTCCTACGAGCAGTACTTC. Translating gives CASTPGLSSYEQYF.

This clone was seen just once. The chain uses TRBV19 and TRBJ1-2; D remains ambiguous. V lost 2 bases, J lost 7 bases, and 17 bases lay in between. Germline V gene sequence: CDR1 LNHDA, CDR2 SQIVND (reference sequence). This CDR3 has 15 amino acids. CDR3 residues: CASSIQPDVGGGYTF. CDR3 sequence (DNA): TGTGCCAGTAGTATACAACCGGATGTCGGCGGTGGCTACACCTTC.

This chain links TRBV18 with TRBJ2-1, with 9 bases identical to TRBD1. Looked up from germline, CDR1 is KGHSH and CDR2 is LQKENI. J gave up 10 bases and V 3 bases, and 13 bases lay outside the gene matches. The CDR3 has 16 amino acids. CDR3 region: CASSPPGTGSHREQFF. In nucleotides, the CDR3 is TGTGCCAGCTCACCCCCCGGGACAGGGAGTCACAGGGAGCAGTTCTTC.

There are a few counts of this clone. Other nucleotide sequences from this sample produce the same CDR3. J is TRBJ1-4 and V is TRBV25-1; D is unresolved. The V gene lost 2 bases and the J gene lost 8 bases, with 12 bases spanning the gap. Germline values: CDR1 MGHDK, CDR2 SYGVNS. The length of the CDR3 is 14 residues. DNA of the CDR3: TGTGCCAGCAGTGAAAAGGGTCAAGGCGAAAAACTGTTTTTT. Amino acid sequence: CASSEKGQGEKLFF.

The chain combines TRBV28 with TRBJ1-2; possibly TRBD1 for D (6 bases). The germline V gene has CDR1 MDHEN and CDR2 SYDVKM. The CDR3 contains 18 residues. Trimming shortened V by 5 bases and J by 2 bases, and 24 bases separated the two germline ends. CDR3 in amino acids: CASSRAGQLILWNYGYTF. CDR3 coding DNA: TGTGCCAGCAGTCGAGCTGGACAGTTAATTCTCTGGAACTATGGCTACACCTTC.

This clone was seen more than once but under ten times. The gene calls are TRBV28 and TRBJ2-7, with D possibly being TRBD2 (6 bases). The germline V and J ends were trimmed by 5 bases and 2 bases, with 10 bases remaining between them. Per the germline V gene, CDR1 is MDHEN and CDR2 is SYDVKM. This CDR3 comprises 13 residues. The chain's CDR3 is CASSGGMAYEQYF. The CDR3 DNA is TGTGCCAGCAGTGGCGGGATGGCCTACGAGCAGTACTTC.

This clone appeared a few times. The chain combines TRBV5-1 with TRBJ1-1; unclear D gene. The CDR3 is made up of 14 amino acids. V lost 2 bases and J 2 bases, leaving 10 bases between the germline ends. Germline CDR1 SGHRS, CDR2 YFSETQ. CDR3 DNA: TGCGCCAGCAGCTTAGGGCAAACAAACACTGAAGCTTTCTTT. Translation: CASSLGQTNTEAFF.

This clone was seen just once. The V gene is TRBV7-3, the J gene TRBJ2-7; no definite D call. The CDR3 covers 11 residues. V was clipped by 6 bases and J by 5 bases, with 8 bases between them. Looked up from germline, CDR1 is SGHTA and CDR2 is FQGTGA. CDR3 sequence reads: CASSYPDEQYF. The CDR3 DNA is TGTGCCAGCAGTTATCCGGACGAGCAGTACTTC. Full variable domain (remainder filled in from reference TRBV7-3 and TRBJ2-7): GAGVSQTPSNKVTEKGKYVELRCDPISGHTALYWYRQSLGQGPEFLIYFQGTGAADDSGLPNDRFFAVRPEGSVSTLKIQRTERGDSAVYLCASSYPDEQYFGPGTRLTVT.

The genes are TRBV19 and TRBJ2-3, with TRBD1 matching 10 bases. This CDR3 has 16 amino acids. With 5 bases clipped from V and 2 bases from J, the junction kept 7 bases outside the gene matches. The germline gives CDR1 LNHDA, CDR2 SQIVND (reference sequence). The CDR3 sequence: CASSDGQGGDTDTQYF. The CDR3 region has the DNA TGTGCCAGTAGTGATGGACAGGGGGGGGACACAGATACGCAGTATTTT.

This rearrangement joins TRBV28 to TRBJ1-1; D may be TRBD1 (6 bases). CDR1 and CDR2 (germline): MDHEN, SYDVKM. The V end lost 5 bases, the J end lost 1 base, and 11 bases lay between the germline ends. The CDR3 has 14 residues. The CDR3 loop reads CASSLGTPNTEAFF. CDR3 in DNA: TGTGCCAGCAGTCTAGGGACACCGAACACTGAAGCTTTCTTT.

The V and J genes are TRBV5-1 and TRBJ1-1; D is perhaps TRBD1 (6 bases). Trimming left V 3 bases short and J 4 bases short, with 16 bases between. This CDR3 contains 15 residues. Germline V lookup: CDR1 SGHRS, CDR2 YFSETQ. The CDR3 spells CASSWGGKRGTEAFF. The CDR3 DNA reads as TGCGCCAGCAGCTGGGGGGGCAAAAGGGGCACTGAAGCTTTCTTT.

This clone has a handful of counts. This chain joins TRBV5-1 and TRBJ2-1; TRBD2 agrees at 8 bases. The CDR3 is 17 amino acids. The ends lost 2 bases at V and 4 bases at J; junction bases unmatched: 11. Per germline, CDR1 SGHRS and CDR2 YFSETQ. The CDR3 sequence: CASSFGGFSGGYNEQFF. The CDR3 DNA sequence: TGCGCCAGCAGCTTCGGGGGGTTTTCGGGAGGGTACAATGAGCAGTTCTTC.

This clone came up once. The J gene is TRBJ2-3, the V gene TRBV5-1; 8 nucleotides line up with TRBD2. Germline CDR1 is SGHRS and CDR2 is YFSETQ. CDR3 length: 15 residues. Trimming at V came to 5 bases and at J to 3 bases, leaving 8 bases not matched to a gene. The CDR3: CASRSSGGLTDTQYF. The CDR3 coding sequence is TGCGCCAGCAGATCTTCGGGGGGGTTGACAGATACGCAGTATTTT.

The sample holds one count of this clone. The V gene is TRBV27, the J gene TRBJ2-3, with 9 nucleotides matching TRBD1. CDR3 length: 16 residues. Losses at the gene ends were 3 bases for V and 0 bases for J; bases not matched to a gene: 4. Germline CDR1 reads MNHEY; CDR2 reads SMNVEV (reference sequence). For the CDR3, the DNA is TGTGCCAGCAGTTTGGGGACAGGGACGAGCACAGATACGCAGTATTTT. It is translated as CASSLGTGTSTDTQYF.

The CDR3 is CASSKDRVNTGELFF. In nucleotides, the CDR3 is TGTGCCAGCAGCAAGGACAGGGTAAACACCGGGGAGCTGTTTTTT. The chain links TRBV11-2 to TRBJ2-2, with 8 bases identical to TRBD1. The V segment lost 5 bases and the J segment 2 bases; nucleotides outside the gene matches: 4. The CDR3 length is 15 residues. Germline V CDR1 and CDR2: SGHAT, FQNNGV.